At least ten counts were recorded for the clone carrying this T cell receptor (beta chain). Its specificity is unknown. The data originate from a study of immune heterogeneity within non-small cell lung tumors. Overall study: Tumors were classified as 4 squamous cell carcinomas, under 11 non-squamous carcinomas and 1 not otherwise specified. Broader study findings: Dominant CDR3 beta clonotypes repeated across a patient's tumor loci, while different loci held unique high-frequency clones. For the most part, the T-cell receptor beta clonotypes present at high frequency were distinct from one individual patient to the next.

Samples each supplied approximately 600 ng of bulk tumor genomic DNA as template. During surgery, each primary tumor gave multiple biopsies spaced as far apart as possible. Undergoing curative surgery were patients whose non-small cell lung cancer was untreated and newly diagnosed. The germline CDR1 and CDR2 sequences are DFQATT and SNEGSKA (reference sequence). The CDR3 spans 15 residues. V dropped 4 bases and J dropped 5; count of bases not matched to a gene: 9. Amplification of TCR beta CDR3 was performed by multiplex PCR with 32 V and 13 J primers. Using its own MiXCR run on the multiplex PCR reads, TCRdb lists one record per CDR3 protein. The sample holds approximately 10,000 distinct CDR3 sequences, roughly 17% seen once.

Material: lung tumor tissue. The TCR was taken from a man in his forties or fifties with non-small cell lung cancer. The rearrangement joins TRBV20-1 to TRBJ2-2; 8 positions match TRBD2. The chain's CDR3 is CSAIGGTSGTGELFF. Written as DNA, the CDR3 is TGCAGTGCTATAGGCGGTACTAGCGGTACCGGGGAGCTGTTTTTT.